The 2 T cell receptor beta chains in this list originate from one sample, sequenced in a study of neurological immune-mediated disorders. As to time point: technical triplicate 3. TCRdb used MiXCR to reprocess the 5' RACE reads, holding one entry per CDR3 protein. Of under 45,000 distinct CDR3 sequences listed, around a fifth are singletons. The sequenced material came from PBMCs. The receptors shown here come from a man in his 60s with HTLV-1-associated myelopathy (HAM/TSP).

This clonotype was seen ten or more times. The genes are TRBV5-1 and TRBJ1-2, with D tentatively TRBD1 (5 bases). V was cut by 3 bases and J by 2 bases, with 5 bases left in between. There are 12 residues in the CDR3. Per the germline V gene, CDR1 is SGHRS and CDR2 is YFSETQ. The CDR3 loop reads CASSWDNYGYTF. The DNA for the CDR3 is TGCGCCAGCAGCTGGGACAACTATGGCTACACCTTC.

This chain connects TRBV19 to TRBJ2-1; 10 nucleotides align to TRBD2. V lost 6 bases and J lost 9; bases outside the gene matches: 14. Germline V lookup: CDR1 LNHDA, CDR2 SQIVND (reference sequence). This CDR3 has 16 residues. CDR3 sequence reads: CASRAGEAGGPREQFF. CDR3 nucleotide sequence: TGTGCCAGTAGGGCGGGCGAAGCGGGAGGGCCACGTGAGCAGTTCTTC.